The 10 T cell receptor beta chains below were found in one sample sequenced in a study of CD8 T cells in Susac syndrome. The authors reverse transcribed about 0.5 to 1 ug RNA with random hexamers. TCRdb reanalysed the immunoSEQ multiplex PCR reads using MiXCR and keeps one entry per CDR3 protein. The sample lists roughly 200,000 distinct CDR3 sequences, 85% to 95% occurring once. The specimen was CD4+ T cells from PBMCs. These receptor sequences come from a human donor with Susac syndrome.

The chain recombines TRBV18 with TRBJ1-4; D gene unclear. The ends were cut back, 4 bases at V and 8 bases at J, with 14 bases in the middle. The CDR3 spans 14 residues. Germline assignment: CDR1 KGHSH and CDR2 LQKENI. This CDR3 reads CASSLALQREKLFF. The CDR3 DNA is TGTGCCAGCTCACTGGCTCTGCAGAGGGAAAAACTGTTTTTT.

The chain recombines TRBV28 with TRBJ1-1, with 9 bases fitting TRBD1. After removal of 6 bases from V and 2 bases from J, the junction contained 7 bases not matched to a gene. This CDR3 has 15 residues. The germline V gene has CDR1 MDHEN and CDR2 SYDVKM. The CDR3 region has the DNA TGTGCCAGCAGGGGGACAGGGACCATCAACACTGAAGCTTTCTTT. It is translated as CASRGTGTINTEAFF.

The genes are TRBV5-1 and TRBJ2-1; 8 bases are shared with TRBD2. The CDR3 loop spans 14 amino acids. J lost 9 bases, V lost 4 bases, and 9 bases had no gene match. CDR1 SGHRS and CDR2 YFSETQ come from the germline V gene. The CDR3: CASSLEGTRVEQFF. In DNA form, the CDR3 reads TGCGCCAGCAGCCTGGAGGGGACTAGAGTTGAGCAGTTCTTC.

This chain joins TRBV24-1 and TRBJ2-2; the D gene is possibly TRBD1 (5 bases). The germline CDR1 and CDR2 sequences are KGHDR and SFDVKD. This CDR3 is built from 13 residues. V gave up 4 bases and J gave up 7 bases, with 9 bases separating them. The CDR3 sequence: CATSEGDSGELFF. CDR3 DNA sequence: TGTGCCACCAGTGAGGGTGACAGCGGGGAGCTGTTTTTT.

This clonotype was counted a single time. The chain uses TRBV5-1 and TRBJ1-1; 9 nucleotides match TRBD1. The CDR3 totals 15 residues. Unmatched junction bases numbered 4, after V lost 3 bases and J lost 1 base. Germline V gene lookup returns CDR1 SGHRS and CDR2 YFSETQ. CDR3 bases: TGCGCCAGCAGCTCACAGGGGGCTCGGAACACTGAAGCTTTCTTT. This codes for CASSSQGARNTEAFF.

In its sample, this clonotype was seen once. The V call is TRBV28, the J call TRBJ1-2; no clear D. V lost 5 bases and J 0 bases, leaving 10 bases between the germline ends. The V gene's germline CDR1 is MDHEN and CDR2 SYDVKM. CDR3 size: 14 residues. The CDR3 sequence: CASSPDLANYGYTF. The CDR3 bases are TGTGCCAGCAGTCCGGACTTAGCTAACTATGGCTACACCTTC.

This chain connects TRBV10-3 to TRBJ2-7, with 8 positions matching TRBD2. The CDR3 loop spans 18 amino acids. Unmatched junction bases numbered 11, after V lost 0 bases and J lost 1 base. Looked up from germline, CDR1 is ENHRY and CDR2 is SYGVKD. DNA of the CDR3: TGTGCCATCAGTGAGTCGGTAGGGCGGACTAGCTCTTCCTACGAGCAGTACTTC. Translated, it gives CAISESVGRTSSSYEQYF.

The CDR3 DNA follows: TGTGCCAGCAGCCCCGACTACCACCCCATCGAGCAGTACTTC. Its translation: CASSPDYHPIEQYF. V is TRBV9 and J is TRBJ2-7; D perhaps matches TRBD2 (5 bases). The CDR3 is made up of 14 amino acids. V lost 4 bases to trimming and J lost 6 bases, with 17 bases between them. Looked up from germline, CDR1 is SGDLS and CDR2 is YYNGEE. The whole variable domain, remainder taken from reference TRBV9 and TRBJ2-7, is DSGVTQTPKHLITATGQRVTLRCSPRSGDLSVYWYQQSLDQGLQFLIQYYNGEERAKGNILERFSAQQFPDLHSELNLSSLELGDSALYFCASSPDYHPIEQYFGPGTRLTVT.

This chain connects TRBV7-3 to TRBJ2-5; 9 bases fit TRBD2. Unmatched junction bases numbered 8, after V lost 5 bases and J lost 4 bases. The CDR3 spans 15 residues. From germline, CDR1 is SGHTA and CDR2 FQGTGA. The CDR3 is CASSRTGLARETQYF. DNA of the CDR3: TGTGCCAGCAGCCGAACGGGACTAGCTCGAGAGACCCAGTACTTC.

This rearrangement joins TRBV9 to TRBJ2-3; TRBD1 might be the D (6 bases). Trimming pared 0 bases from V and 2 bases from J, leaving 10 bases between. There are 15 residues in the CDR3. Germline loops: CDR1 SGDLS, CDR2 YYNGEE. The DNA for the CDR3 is TGTGCCAGCAGCGTAGCTTCAGGGGTCACAGATACGCAGTATTTT. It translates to CASSVASGVTDTQYF.